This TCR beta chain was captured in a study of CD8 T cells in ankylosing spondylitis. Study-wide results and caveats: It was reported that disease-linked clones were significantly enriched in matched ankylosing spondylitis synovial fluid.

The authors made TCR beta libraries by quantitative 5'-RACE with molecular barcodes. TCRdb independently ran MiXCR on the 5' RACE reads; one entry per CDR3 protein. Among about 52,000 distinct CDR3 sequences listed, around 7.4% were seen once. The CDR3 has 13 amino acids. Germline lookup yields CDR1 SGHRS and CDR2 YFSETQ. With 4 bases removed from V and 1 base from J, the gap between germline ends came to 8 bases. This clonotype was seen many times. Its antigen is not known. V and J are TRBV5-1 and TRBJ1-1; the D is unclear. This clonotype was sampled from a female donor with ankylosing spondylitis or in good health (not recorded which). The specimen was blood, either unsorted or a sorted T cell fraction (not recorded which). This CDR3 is CASSKIQNTEAFF. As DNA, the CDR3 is TGCGCCAGCAGCAAAATACAGAACACTGAAGCTTTCTTT.